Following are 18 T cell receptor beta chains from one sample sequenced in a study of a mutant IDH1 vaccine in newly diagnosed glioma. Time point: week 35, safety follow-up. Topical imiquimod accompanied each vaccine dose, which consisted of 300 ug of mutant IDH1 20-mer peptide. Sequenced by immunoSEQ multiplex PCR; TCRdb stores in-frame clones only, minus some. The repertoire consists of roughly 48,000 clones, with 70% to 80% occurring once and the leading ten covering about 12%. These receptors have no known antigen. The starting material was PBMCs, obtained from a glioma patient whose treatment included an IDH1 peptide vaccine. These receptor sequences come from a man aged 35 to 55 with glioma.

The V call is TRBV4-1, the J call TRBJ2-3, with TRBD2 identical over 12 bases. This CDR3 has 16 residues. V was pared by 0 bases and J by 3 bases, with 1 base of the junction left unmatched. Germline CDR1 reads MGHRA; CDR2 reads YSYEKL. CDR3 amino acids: CASSQETSGRTDTQYF. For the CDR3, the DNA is TGCGCCAGCAGCCAAGAGACTAGCGGGAGAACAGATACGCAGTATTTT.

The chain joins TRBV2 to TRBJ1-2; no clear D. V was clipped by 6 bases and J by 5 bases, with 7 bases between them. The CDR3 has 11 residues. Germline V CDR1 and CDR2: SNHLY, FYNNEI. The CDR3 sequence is CASRVPYGYTF. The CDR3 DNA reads TGTGCCAGCAGAGTACCATATGGCTACACCTTC.

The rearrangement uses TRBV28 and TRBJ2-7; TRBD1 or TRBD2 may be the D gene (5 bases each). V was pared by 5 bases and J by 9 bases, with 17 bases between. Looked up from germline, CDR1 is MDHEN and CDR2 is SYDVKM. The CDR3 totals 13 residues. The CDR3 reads CASSTGLSVGQYF. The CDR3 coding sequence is TGTGCCAGCAGTACAGGACTGTCGGTGGGGCAGTACTTC.

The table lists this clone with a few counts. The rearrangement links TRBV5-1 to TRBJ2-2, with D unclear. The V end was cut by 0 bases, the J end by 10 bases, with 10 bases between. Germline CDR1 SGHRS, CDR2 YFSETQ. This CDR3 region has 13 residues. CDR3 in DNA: TGCGCCAGCAGCTTGGCCAATTCTGTGGAGCTGTTTTTT. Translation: CASSLANSVELFF.

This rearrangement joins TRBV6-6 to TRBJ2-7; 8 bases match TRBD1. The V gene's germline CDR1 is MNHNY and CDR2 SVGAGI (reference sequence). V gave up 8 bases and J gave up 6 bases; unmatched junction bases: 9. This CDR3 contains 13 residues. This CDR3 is CASLFSGGGEQYF. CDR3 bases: TGTGCCAGCTTATTCTCAGGGGGCGGCGAGCAGTACTTC.

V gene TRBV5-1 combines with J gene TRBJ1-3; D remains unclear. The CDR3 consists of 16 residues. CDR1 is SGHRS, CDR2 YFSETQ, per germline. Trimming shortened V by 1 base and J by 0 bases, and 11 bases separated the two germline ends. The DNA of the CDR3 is TGCGCCAGCAGCTTGTCGGCGGGGAGCTCTGGAAACACCATATATTTT. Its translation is CASSLSAGSSGNTIYF.

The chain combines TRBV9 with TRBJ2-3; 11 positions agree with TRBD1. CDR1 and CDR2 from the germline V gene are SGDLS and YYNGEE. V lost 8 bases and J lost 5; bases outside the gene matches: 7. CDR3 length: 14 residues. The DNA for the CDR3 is TGTGCCAGTGAACCGGGACAGGGGGGAGATACGCAGTATTTT. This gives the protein CASEPGQGGDTQYF.

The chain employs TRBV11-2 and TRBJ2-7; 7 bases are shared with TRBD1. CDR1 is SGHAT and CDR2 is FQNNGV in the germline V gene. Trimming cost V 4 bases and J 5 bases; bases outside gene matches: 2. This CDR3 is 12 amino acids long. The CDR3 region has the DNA TGTGCCAGCAGCTACACAGGGGACGAGCAGTACGTC. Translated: CASSYTGDEQYV.

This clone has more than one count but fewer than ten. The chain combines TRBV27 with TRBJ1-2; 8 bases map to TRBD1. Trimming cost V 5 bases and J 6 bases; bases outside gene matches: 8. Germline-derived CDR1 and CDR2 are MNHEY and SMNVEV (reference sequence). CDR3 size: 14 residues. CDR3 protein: CASSPNRGNNGYTF. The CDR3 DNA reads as TGTGCCAGCAGTCCCAACAGGGGGAATAATGGCTACACCTTC.

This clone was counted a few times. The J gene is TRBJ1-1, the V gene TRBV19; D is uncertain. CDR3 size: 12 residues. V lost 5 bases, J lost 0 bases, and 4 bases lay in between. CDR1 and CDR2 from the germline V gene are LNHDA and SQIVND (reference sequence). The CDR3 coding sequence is TGTGCCAGTAGTTTGCTGAACACTGAAGCTTTCTTT. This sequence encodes CASSLLNTEAFF.

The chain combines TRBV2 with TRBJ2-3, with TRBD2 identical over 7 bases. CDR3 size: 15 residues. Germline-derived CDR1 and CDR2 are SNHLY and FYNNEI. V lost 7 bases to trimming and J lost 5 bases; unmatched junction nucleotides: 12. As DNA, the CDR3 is TGTGCCAGCAACTCCATGGGGGGGAAAGGAGATACGCAGTATTTT. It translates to CASNSMGGKGDTQYF.

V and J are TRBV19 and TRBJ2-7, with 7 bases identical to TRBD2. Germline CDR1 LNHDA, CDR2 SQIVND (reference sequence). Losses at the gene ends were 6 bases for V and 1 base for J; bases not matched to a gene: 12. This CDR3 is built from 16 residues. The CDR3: CASRGRGSENSYEQYF. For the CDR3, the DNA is TGTGCCAGTAGAGGGAGGGGCAGCGAGAATTCCTACGAGCAGTACTTC.

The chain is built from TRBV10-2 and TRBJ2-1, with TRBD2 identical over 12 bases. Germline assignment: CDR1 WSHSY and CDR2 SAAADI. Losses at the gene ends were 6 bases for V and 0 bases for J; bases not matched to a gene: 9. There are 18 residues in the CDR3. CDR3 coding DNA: TGCGCCAGCAGGCCCGGACTAGCGGGACCACTCTCCTACAATGAGCAGTTCTTC. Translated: CASRPGLAGPLSYNEQFF.

In DNA, the CDR3 is TGTGCCAGCAGCTTAGCGCACGGACAGGGGAACATTCAGTACTTC. This encodes CASSLAHGQGNIQYF. This chain connects TRBV7-9 to TRBJ2-4, with 9 bases aligning to TRBD1. This CDR3 spans 15 amino acids. Germline CDR1 is SEHNR and CDR2 is FQNEAQ (reference sequence). V was clipped by 0 bases and J by 7 bases; unmatched bases: 4.

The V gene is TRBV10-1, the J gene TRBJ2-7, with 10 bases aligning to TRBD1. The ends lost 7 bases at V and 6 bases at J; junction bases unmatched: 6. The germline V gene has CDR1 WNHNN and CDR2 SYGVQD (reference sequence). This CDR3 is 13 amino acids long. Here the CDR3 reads CASNPGTGAEQYF. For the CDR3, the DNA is TGCGCCAGCAACCCCGGGACAGGGGCCGAGCAGTACTTC.

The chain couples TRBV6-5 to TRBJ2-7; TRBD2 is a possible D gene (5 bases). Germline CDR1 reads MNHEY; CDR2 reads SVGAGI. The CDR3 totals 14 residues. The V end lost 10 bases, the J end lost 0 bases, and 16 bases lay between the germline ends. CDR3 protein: CAITAELISYEQYV. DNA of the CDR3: TGTGCCATCACAGCGGAGTTGATCTCCTACGAGCAGTACGTC.

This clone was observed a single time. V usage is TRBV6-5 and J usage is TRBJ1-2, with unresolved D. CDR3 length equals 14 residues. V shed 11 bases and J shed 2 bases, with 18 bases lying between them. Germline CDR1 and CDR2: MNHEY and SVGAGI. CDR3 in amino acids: CASAPGGNNYGYTF. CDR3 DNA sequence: TGTGCCTCGGCCCCCGGCGGCAACAACTATGGCTACACCTTC.

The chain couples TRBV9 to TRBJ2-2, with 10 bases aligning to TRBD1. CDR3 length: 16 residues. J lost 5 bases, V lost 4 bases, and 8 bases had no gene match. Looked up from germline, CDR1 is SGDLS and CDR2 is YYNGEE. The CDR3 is CASSTGQGRVTGELFF. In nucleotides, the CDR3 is TGTGCCAGCAGCACGGGACAGGGGAGGGTGACCGGGGAGCTGTTTTTT. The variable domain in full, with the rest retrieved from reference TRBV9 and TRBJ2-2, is DSGVTQTPKHLITATGQRVTLRCSPRSGDLSVYWYQQSLDQGLQFLIQYYNGEERAKGNILERFSAQQFPDLHSELNLSSLELGDSALYFCASSTGQGRVTGELFFGEGSRLTVL.